The sequence of this T cell receptor beta chain was determined in a study of neurological immune-mediated disorders. TCRdb re-analysed the 5' RACE reads in MiXCR, keeping a single row per CDR3 protein. The top ten hold 2.2% of the sample, which has roughly 60,000 distinct CDR3 sequences, roughly 4% seen once. CDR3 length: 15 residues. Germline lookup yields CDR1 MNHEY and CDR2 SVGAGI. V lost 5 bases, J lost 3 bases, and 5 bases stayed unmatched. This clonotype was detected many times. The receptor comes from a woman aged 50 to 60 with multiple sclerosis. Sequencing was done on a sample of PBMCs. The chain links TRBV6-5 to TRBJ2-7, with 12 bases that match TRBD2. The CDR3 reads CASSQMTSGSYEQYF. CDR3 nucleotides: TGTGCCAGCAGTCAAATGACTAGCGGGAGCTACGAGCAGTACTTC.